The 27 T cell receptor beta chains reported below all come from one sample, sequenced in a study of early T cells in non-severe SARS-CoV-2 infection. One entry per CDR3 protein, called by TCRdb with MiXCR from the 5' RACE reads. The sample lists some 88,000 distinct CDR3 sequences; 15% to 20% were seen once. The sample consisted of whole blood, taken at baseline. The receptors originated from an adult who was a healthcare worker with PCR-confirmed SARS-CoV-2 infection or an uninfected control (not recorded which).

This clonotype was recorded a few times. The rearrangement uses TRBV28 and TRBJ2-5; D not resolved. The CDR3 has 15 residues. V was trimmed by 3 bases and J by 2 bases, leaving 13 bases between them. CDR1 and CDR2 (germline): MDHEN, SYDVKM. The CDR3 DNA sequence: TGTGCCAGCAGTTTTTTTCTTCTGGGGCAAGAGACCCAGTACTTC. It translates to CASSFFLLGQETQYF.

This clonotype was detected a few times. CDR3 nucleotides: TGCGCCAGCAGCCAAGATTCAGGGGGCAATTATTCACCCCTCCACTTT. This translates into CASSQDSGGNYSPLHF. The chain couples TRBV4-1 to TRBJ1-6; 8 bases map to TRBD1. V dropped 0 bases and J dropped 8; count of bases not matched to a gene: 6. CDR1 is MGHRA, CDR2 YSYEKL, per germline. The CDR3 extends over 16 amino acids.

This clonotype was recorded a few times. This chain uses TRBV18 with TRBJ2-2, with D hard to call. Trimming left V 6 bases short and J 3 bases short, with 11 bases between. Germline values: CDR1 KGHSH, CDR2 LQKENI. This CDR3 region has 14 residues. In DNA form, the CDR3 reads TGTGCCAGCTCCCTCAGACGGGACACCGGGGAGCTGTTTTTT. Amino acids: CASSLRRDTGELFF.

The chain joins TRBV5-1 to TRBJ1-1, with no clear D. The CDR3 is 15 residues long. V was cut by 0 bases and J by 0 bases, with 9 bases left in between. Per the germline V gene, CDR1 is SGHRS and CDR2 is YFSETQ. This CDR3 is CASSLVVGMNTEAFF. In DNA form, the CDR3 reads TGCGCCAGCAGCTTGGTTGTGGGGATGAACACTGAAGCTTTCTTT.

V and J are TRBV5-1 and TRBJ2-3; a weak D match, TRBD1 (5 bases). The CDR3 length is 14 residues. The germline CDR1 and CDR2 sequences are SGHRS and YFSETQ. V lost 0 bases, J lost 2 bases, and 7 bases lay in between. The CDR3 reads CASSLGQNTDTQYF. In nucleotides, the CDR3 is TGCGCCAGCAGCTTGGGACAGAACACAGATACGCAGTATTTT.

The chain carries TRBV14 and TRBJ2-7; D is uncertain. This CDR3 comprises 14 residues. Germline-derived CDR1 and CDR2 are SGHDN and FVKESK. V gave up 1 base and J gave up 2 bases, with 9 bases separating them. DNA of the CDR3: TGTGCCAGCAGCCAAGCGGACCCTGCCTACGAGCAGTACTTC. Amino acid sequence: CASSQADPAYEQYF.

This clonotype has a handful of counts. For the CDR3, the DNA is TGTGCCAGCGAGGGCAGGGATCATTCACCCCTCCACTTT. Protein product: CASEGRDHSPLHF. The rearrangement links TRBV6-6 to TRBJ1-6; possibly TRBD1 for D (5 bases). The germline V gene has CDR1 MNHNY and CDR2 SVGAGI (reference sequence). V was shortened by 8 bases and J by 8 bases, with 13 bases between the two germline ends. This CDR3 spans 13 amino acids.

The chain uses TRBV3-1 and TRBJ2-7; D uncertain. Germline V gives CDR1 LGHDT, CDR2 YNNKEL (reference sequence). The CDR3 contains 14 residues. Trimming left V 4 bases short and J 1 base short, with 11 bases between. Here the CDR3 DNA reads TGTGCCAGCAGCCCTCCAGGAGTGTCCTACGAGCAGTACTTC. It translates to CASSPPGVSYEQYF.

The genes are TRBV5-1 and TRBJ2-3; D is possibly TRBD1 (7 bases). V lost 2 bases, J lost 3 bases, and 19 bases lay in between. This CDR3 is built from 17 residues. The V gene's germline CDR1 is SGHRS and CDR2 YFSETQ. CDR3 amino acids: CASSFSGGGGRTDTQYF. The CDR3 nucleotides read TGCGCCAGCAGCTTCAGTGGAGGAGGGGGCCGGACAGATACGCAGTATTTT.

This clonotype was recorded many times. The CDR3 DNA reads TGTGCCAGCAGCTCCAAGACCTACAATGAGCAGTTCTTC. It specifies CASSSKTYNEQFF. V is TRBV7-2 and J is TRBJ2-1; D remains unclear. CDR1 and CDR2 from the germline V gene are SGHTA and FQGNSA. This CDR3 spans 13 amino acids. V shed 4 bases and J shed 2 bases, with 6 bases lying between them. The entire variable domain, with the rest obtained from reference TRBV7-2 and TRBJ2-1, is as follows: GAGVSQSPSNKVTEKGKDVELRCDPISGHTALYWYRQSLGQGLEFLIYFQGNSAPDKSGLPSDRFSAERTGGSVSTLTIQRTQQEDSAVYLCASSSKTYNEQFFGPGTRLTVL.

In nucleotides, the CDR3 is TGCAGTGCTAGACTAGCGGGAGGAGATACGCAGTATTTT. Amino acids: CSARLAGGDTQYF. This rearrangement joins TRBV20-1 to TRBJ2-3; 11 bases are shared with TRBD2. CDR3 length equals 13 residues. Germline CDR1 is DFQATT and CDR2 is SNEGSKA (reference sequence). With 2 bases clipped from V and 5 bases from J, the junction kept 0 bases outside the gene matches.

The V and J genes are TRBV6-1 and TRBJ2-2, with unresolved D. The length of the CDR3 is 14 residues. Between the trimmed V and J ends, which lost 8 bases and 6 bases, there was a span of 16 bases. Germline V gene data show CDR1 as MNHNS and CDR2 as SASEGT. The DNA of the CDR3 is TGTGCCAGCTCCGAACCCACAGTATCCGGGGAGCTGTTTTTT. It translates to CASSEPTVSGELFF.

This clonotype was seen at least ten times. This chain joins TRBV20-1 and TRBJ2-3, with TRBD2 matching over 9 bases. This CDR3 is built from 14 residues. Trimming took 2 bases from V and 6 from J; bases not matched to a gene: 6. Germline values: CDR1 DFQATT, CDR2 SNEGSKA (reference sequence). The CDR3 protein is CSARISSGKDTQYF. DNA of the CDR3: TGCAGTGCTAGAATTTCTAGCGGGAAGGATACGCAGTATTTT.

The J gene is TRBJ1-3, the V gene TRBV6-5; D remains ambiguous. V was shortened by 7 bases and J by 0 bases, with 10 bases between the two germline ends. Germline V gene lookup returns CDR1 MNHEY and CDR2 SVGAGI. CDR3 size: 14 residues. CDR3 in DNA: TGTGCCAGCATTTTGAGCGCCTCTGGAAACACCATATATTTT. Translating it yields CASILSASGNTIYF.

This sequence joins TRBV6-5 and TRBJ2-1, with TRBD1 matching over 9 bases. The CDR3 covers 15 residues. The J segment lost 9 bases and the V segment lost 5 bases, leaving 11 bases of the junction unmatched. From germline, CDR1 is MNHEY and CDR2 SVGAGI. The DNA of the CDR3 is TGTGCCAGCAGTCGACAGGGGGTTGACTTTAGTGAGCAGTTCTTC. Translation gives CASSRQGVDFSEQFF.

The chain combines TRBV3-1 with TRBJ2-5, with D unclear. CDR3 length equals 12 residues. In germline, CDR1 is LGHDT, CDR2 YNNKEL (reference sequence). V was pared by 1 base and J by 6 bases, with 6 bases between. The DNA of the CDR3 is TGTGCCAGCAGCCAAGCCGGAAAGACCCAGTACTTC. This codes for CASSQAGKTQYF.

This clonotype was detected ten times or more. This chain uses TRBV12-3 or TRBV12-4 with TRBJ1-6; D is unresolved. The CDR3 is 12 residues long. With 3 bases removed from V and 7 bases from J, the gap between germline ends came to 4 bases. The DNA for the CDR3 is TGTGCCAGCAGTTTTCACAATTCACCCCTCCACTTT. Its protein product is CASSFHNSPLHF.

This chain links TRBV12-3 or TRBV12-4 with TRBJ2-3, with TRBD2 matching over 7 bases. This CDR3 has 15 amino acids. Trimming at V came to 3 bases and at J to 7 bases, leaving 10 bases not matched to a gene. CDR3 sequence reads: CASSFIVGGSYTQYF. As DNA, the CDR3 is TGTGCCAGCAGTTTCATTGTCGGGGGGAGTTATACGCAGTATTTT.

This clonotype appeared a few times. The chain carries TRBV13 and TRBJ1-1; D gene unclear. Trimming removed 3 bases at V and 9 bases at J, with 17 bases between. CDR1 and CDR2 from the germline V gene are PRHDT and FYEKMQ (reference sequence). The CDR3 sequence is 14 residues long. The CDR3 protein is CASSFTAAPAQAFF. CDR3 in DNA: TGTGCCAGCAGCTTCACAGCAGCCCCCGCCCAAGCTTTCTTT. The variable domain in full, completed from reference TRBV13 and TRBJ1-1, reads AAGVIQSPRHLIKEKRETATLKCYPIPRHDTVYWYQQGPGQDPQFLISFYEKMQSDKGSIPDRFSAQQFSDYHSELNMSSLELGDSALYFCASSFTAAPAQAFFGQGTRLTVV.

This clonotype was seen many times. V usage is TRBV19 and J usage is TRBJ1-5; D not resolved. Trimming took 3 bases from V and 6 from J, leaving 12 bases between them. CDR3 length equals 14 residues. CDR1 and CDR2 (germline): LNHDA, SQIVND (reference sequence). CDR3 sequence: CASSIRSPGQPQHF. CDR3 DNA: TGTGCCAGTAGTATCCGAAGTCCGGGTCAGCCCCAGCATTTT.

This clonotype was recorded a few times. In nucleotides, the CDR3 is TGTGCCAGCAGCTCGCGGACAGGGGCCTACGAGCAGTACTTC. This translates into CASSSRTGAYEQYF. This chain links TRBV7-9 with TRBJ2-7, with 9 nucleotides matching TRBD1. CDR1 and CDR2 from the germline V gene are SEHNR and FQNEAQ (reference sequence). The CDR3 loop spans 14 amino acids. With V trimmed by 4 bases and J by 2 bases, 3 bases remained unmatched. Full variable domain (rest looked up from reference TRBV7-9 and TRBJ2-7): DTGVSQNPRHKITKRGQNVTFRCDPISEHNRLYWYRQTLGQGPEFLTYFQNEAQLEKSRLLSDRFSAERPKGSFSTLEIQRTEQGDSAMYLCASSSRTGAYEQYFGPGTRLTVT.

The chain uses TRBV25-1 and TRBJ2-3; D unclear. Germline lookup yields CDR1 MGHDK and CDR2 SYGVNS. The CDR3 extends over 13 amino acids. The V and J ends lost 1 base and 4 bases respectively, with 6 bases between them. In DNA form, the CDR3 reads TGTGCCAGCAGTGAATTCTCGGCAGATACGCAGTATTTT. Translating it yields CASSEFSADTQYF.

There are many counts of this clonotype. The chain links TRBV7-9 to TRBJ2-1, with 7 bases that match TRBD2. The CDR3 is made up of 13 amino acids. V was pared by 0 bases and J by 10 bases, with 3 bases of the junction left unmatched. The germline gives CDR1 SEHNR, CDR2 FQNEAQ (reference sequence). The CDR3: CASSLAGGREQFF. The CDR3 DNA reads as TGTGCCAGCAGCTTAGCGGGAGGGCGGGAGCAGTTCTTC.

The chain links TRBV28 to TRBJ2-7, with 10 bases aligning to TRBD2. Losses at the gene ends were 6 bases for V and 3 bases for J; bases not matched to a gene: 8. This CDR3 has 15 amino acids. The germline gives CDR1 MDHEN, CDR2 SYDVKM. CDR3 protein: CASSQDSSGSYEQYF. As DNA, the CDR3 is TGTGCCAGCAGCCAGGATTCTAGCGGGAGCTACGAGCAGTACTTC.

This clonotype was picked up a small number of times. The genes are TRBV11-1 and TRBJ1-2, with D uncertain. Germline V lookup: CDR1 SGHAT, CDR2 FQDESV (reference sequence). Trimming left V 4 bases short and J 0 bases short, with 6 bases between. This CDR3 is 13 amino acids long. In DNA form, the CDR3 reads TGTGCCAGCAGCTCCCAGGCTAACTATGGCTACACCTTC. This encodes CASSSQANYGYTF.

The chain has TRBV4-3 and TRBJ2-7; a possible D gene is TRBD2 (6 bases). Trimming pared 0 bases from V and 0 bases from J, leaving 9 bases between. From germline, CDR1 is LGHNA and CDR2 YSLEER. The length of the CDR3 is 15 residues. CDR3 bases: TGCGCCAGCAGCCAAGACCCGGGAGCCTCCTACGAGCAGTACTTC. Its protein product is CASSQDPGASYEQYF.

The rearrangement joins TRBV29-1 to TRBJ2-6; D call uncertain. Germline V gives CDR1 SQVTM, CDR2 ANQGSEA. The CDR3 is 13 residues long. The V end lost 3 bases, the J end lost 0 bases, and 3 bases lay between the germline ends. The CDR3 sequence is CSVEHSGANVLTF. The CDR3 bases are TGCAGCGTTGAGCACTCTGGGGCCAACGTCCTGACTTTC.